This TCR beta chain emerged from a study of OX40 agonist ivuxolimab in advanced cancers. The study's findings and limits: Expansion of clones was among the lowest in partial responders at 0.1-3.0 mg/kg.

The CDR3 consists of 17 residues. The V end lost 4 bases, the J end lost 2 bases, and 16 bases lay between the germline ends. Germline-derived CDR1 and CDR2 are SGHTS and YDEGEE. Concerning this clone: The antigen remains unidentified.

Libraries were prepared by immunoSEQ multiplex PCR; TCRdb keeps only in-frame clonotypes and omits some of them. The table shows around 69,000 clones, with over 75% occurring only once. This clonotype was obtained from an adult with an advanced solid tumor such as melanoma, head and neck, liver or kidney cancer. This specimen consisted of CD4+ or CD8+ T cells sorted from blood, obtained in a trial of the OX40 agonist ivuxolimab. The V and J genes are TRBV5-8 and TRBJ2-6, with D possibly being TRBD2 (5 bases). CDR3 sequence reads: CASSRQMRVAGANVLTF. In DNA form, the CDR3 reads TGTGCCAGCAGCCGGCAAATGAGGGTGGCTGGGGCCAACGTCCTGACTTTC.